This TCR beta chain emerged from a study of T cells in Graves' hyperthyroidism and ophthalmopathy. Study findings and constraints: Ophthalmopathy was model-predicted a median about 6.7 months pre-onset. Among thyroid clonotypes expanded above 0.001, most also appeared in blood.

TCR beta CDR3 regions were amplified from RNA. An initial round of RT-PCR targeting the TCR CDR3 relied on the HTBI primer set. TCRdb processed the multiplex PCR reads anew with MiXCR; each CDR3 protein has one entry. Of about 640,000 distinct CDR3 sequences in the sample, less than 25% were seen once. CDR3 size: 15 residues. V dropped 2 bases and J dropped 3; count of bases not matched to a gene: 5. The germline gives CDR1 SGHRS, CDR2 YFSETQ. This clonotype was recorded at least ten times. Antigen specificity is unknown. This TCR was recovered from a man aged 25 to 40 with Graves' ophthalmopathy. The J gene is TRBJ2-3, the V gene TRBV5-1; TRBD2 matches 8 bases. Sequenced sample: blood. CDR3 DNA: TGCGCCAGCAGCTTTGCGGGAGGAAAGACAGATACGCAGTATTTT. Amino acid sequence: CASSFAGGKTDTQYF. The full variable domain, its missing parts supplied by reference TRBV5-1 and TRBJ2-3, is KAGVTQTPRYLIKTRGQQVTLSCSPISGHRSVSWYQQTPGQGLQFLFEYFSETQRNKGNFPGRFSGRQFSNSRSEMNVSTLELGDSALYLCASSFAGGKTDTQYFGPGTRLTVL.